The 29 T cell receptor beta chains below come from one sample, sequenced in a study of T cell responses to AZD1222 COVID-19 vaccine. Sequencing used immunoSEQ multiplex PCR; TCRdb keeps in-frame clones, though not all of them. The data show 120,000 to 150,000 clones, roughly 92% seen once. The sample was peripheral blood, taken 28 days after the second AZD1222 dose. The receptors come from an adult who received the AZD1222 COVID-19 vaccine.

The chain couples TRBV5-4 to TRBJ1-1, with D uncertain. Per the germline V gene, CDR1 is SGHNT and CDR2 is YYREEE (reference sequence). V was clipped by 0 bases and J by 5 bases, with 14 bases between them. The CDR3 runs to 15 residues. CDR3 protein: CASSLDVKVGTEAFF. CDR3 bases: TGTGCCAGCAGCTTGGACGTTAAGGTTGGGACTGAAGCTTTCTTT.

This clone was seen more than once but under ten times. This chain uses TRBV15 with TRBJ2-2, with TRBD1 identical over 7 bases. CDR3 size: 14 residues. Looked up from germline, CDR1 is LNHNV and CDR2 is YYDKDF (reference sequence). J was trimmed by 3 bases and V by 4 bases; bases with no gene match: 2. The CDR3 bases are TGTGCCACCAGCACCGGACAGGACACCGGGGAGCTGTTTTTT. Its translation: CATSTGQDTGELFF.

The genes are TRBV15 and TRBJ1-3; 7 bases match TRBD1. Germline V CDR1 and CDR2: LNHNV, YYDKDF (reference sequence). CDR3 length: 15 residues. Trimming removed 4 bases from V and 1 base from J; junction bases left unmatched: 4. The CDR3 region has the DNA TGTGCCACCAGCATCGACAGGGCGTCTGGAAACACCATATATTTT. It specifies CATSIDRASGNTIYF.

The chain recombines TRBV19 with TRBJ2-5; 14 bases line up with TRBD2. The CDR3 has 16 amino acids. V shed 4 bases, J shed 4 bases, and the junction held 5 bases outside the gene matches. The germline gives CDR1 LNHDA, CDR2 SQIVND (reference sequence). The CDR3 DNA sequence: TGTGCCAGTAGTAGGGGGACTAGCGGGAGAGGAGAGACCCAGTACTTC. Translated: CASSRGTSGRGETQYF.

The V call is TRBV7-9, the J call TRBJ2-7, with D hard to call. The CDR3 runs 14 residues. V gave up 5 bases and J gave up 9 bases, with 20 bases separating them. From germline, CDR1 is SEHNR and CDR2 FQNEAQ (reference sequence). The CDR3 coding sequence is TGTGCCAGCAGCCCCCAGGACGGAAGAAGGAGGCAGTACGTC. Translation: CASSPQDGRRRQYV.

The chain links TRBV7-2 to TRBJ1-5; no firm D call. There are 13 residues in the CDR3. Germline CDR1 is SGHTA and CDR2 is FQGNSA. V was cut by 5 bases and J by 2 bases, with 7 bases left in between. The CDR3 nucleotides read TGTGCCAGCAGCGCCTCTGGCAATCAGCCCCAGCATTTT. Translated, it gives CASSASGNQPQHF.

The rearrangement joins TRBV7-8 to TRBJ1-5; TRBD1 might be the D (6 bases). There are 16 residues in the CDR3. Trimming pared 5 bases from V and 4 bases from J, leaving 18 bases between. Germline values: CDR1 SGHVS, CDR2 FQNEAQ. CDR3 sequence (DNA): TGTGCCAGCAGCCAGAGGGTAACAGGGAAGAATCAGCCCCAGCATTTT. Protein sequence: CASSQRVTGKNQPQHF.

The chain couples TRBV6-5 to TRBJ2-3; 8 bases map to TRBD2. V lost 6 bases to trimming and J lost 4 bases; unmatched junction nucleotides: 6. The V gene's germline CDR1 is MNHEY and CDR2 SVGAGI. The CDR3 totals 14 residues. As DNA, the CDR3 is TGTGCCAGCAGAATACGGGGGGGGTCAGATACGCAGTATTTT. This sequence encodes CASRIRGGSDTQYF.

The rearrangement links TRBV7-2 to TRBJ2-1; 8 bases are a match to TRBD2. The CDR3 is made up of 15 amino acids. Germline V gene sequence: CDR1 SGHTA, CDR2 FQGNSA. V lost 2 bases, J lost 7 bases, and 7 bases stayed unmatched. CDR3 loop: CASSLKAGGLNEQFF. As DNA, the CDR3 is TGTGCCAGCAGCTTAAAGGCGGGAGGTCTGAATGAGCAGTTCTTC.

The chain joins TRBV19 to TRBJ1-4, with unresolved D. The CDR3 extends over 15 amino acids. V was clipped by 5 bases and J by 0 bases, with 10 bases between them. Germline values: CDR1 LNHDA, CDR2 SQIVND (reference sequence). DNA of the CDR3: TGTGCCAGTAGTCCCGCCCCCTCAACTAATGAAAAACTGTTTTTT. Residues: CASSPAPSTNEKLFF.

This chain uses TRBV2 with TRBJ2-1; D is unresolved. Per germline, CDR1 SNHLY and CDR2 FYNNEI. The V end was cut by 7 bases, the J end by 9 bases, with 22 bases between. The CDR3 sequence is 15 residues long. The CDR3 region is CASTPRGRLRSEQFF. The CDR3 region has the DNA TGTGCCAGCACGCCAAGAGGACGACTGCGTAGTGAGCAGTTCTTC.

CDR3 sequence (DNA): TGTGCCAGCAGCTTTCGGGGACAGAGTGAAGCTTTCTTT. Its protein is CASSFRGQSEAFF. The chain recombines TRBV9 with TRBJ1-1; TRBD1 aligns across 7 bases. CDR1 and CDR2 (germline): SGDLS, YYNGEE. V gave up 4 bases and J gave up 7 bases; unmatched junction bases: 7. This CDR3 comprises 13 residues.

The CDR3 is CSVEPPGGWTTYNEQFF. In nucleotides, the CDR3 is TGCAGCGTTGAACCTCCGGGAGGTTGGACAACCTACAATGAGCAGTTCTTC. This chain connects TRBV29-1 to TRBJ2-1, with 7 bases that match TRBD2. The CDR3 is 17 amino acids. Trimming cost V 2 bases and J 2 bases; bases outside gene matches: 12. CDR1 and CDR2 from the germline V gene are SQVTM and ANQGSEA.

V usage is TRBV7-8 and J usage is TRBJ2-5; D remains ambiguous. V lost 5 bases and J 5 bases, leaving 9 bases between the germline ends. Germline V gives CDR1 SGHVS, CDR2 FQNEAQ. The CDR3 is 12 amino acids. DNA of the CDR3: TGTGCCAGCAGCCAAGGGCCGGAGACCCAGTACTTC. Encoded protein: CASSQGPETQYF.

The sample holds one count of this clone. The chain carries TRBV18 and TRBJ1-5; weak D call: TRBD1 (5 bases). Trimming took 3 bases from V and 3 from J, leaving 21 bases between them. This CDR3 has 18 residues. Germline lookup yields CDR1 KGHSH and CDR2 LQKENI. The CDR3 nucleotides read TGTGCCAGCTCACCCCTTCCGATTCAGGGAAGATTCAATCAGCCCCAGCATTTT. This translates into CASSPLPIQGRFNQPQHF.

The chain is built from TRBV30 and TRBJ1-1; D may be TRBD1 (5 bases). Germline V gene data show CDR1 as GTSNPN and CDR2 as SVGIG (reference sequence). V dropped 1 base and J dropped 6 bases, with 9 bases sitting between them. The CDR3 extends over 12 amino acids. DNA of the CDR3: TGTGCCTGGAGTGGGGGGTACGCTGAAGCTTTCTTT. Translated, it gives CAWSGGYAEAFF.

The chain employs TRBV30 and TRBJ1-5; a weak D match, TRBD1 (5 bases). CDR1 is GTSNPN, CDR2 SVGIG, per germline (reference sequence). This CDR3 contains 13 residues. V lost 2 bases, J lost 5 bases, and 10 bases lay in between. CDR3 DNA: TGTGCCTGGAGTCTCAGGGAGGATCAGCCCCAGCATTTT. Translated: CAWSLREDQPQHF.

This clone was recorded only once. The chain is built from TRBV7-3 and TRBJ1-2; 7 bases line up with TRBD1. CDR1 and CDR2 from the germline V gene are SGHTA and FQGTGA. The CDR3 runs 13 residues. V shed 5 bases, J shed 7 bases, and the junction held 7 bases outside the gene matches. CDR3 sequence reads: CASSGEGGFGYTF. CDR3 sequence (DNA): TGTGCCAGCAGCGGAGAAGGGGGCTTTGGCTACACCTTC.

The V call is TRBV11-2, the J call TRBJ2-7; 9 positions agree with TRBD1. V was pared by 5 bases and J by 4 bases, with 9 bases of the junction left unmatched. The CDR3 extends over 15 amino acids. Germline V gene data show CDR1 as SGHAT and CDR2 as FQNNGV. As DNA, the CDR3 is TGTGCCAGCAGCACAGGGTTGGGACAGGGATACGAGCAGTACTTC. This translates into CASSTGLGQGYEQYF.

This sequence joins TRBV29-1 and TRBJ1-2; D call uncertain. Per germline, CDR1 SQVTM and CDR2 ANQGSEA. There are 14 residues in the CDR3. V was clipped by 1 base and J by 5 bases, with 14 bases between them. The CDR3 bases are TGCAGCGTTGAAGTGGACGCCAAAGATTATGGCTACACCTTC. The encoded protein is CSVEVDAKDYGYTF.

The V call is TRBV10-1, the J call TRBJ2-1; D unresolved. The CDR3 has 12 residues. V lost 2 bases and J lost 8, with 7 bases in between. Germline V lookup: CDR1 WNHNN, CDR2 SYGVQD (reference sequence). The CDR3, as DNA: TGCGCCAGCAGTGAGAGGGTGGATGAGCAGTTCTTC. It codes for CASSERVDEQFF.

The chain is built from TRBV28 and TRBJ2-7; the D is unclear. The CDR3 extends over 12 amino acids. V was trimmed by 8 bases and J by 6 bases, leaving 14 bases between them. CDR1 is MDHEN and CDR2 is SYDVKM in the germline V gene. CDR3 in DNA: TGTGCCAGCTTAGGGTTATGGGGCGAGCAGTACGTC. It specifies CASLGLWGEQYV.

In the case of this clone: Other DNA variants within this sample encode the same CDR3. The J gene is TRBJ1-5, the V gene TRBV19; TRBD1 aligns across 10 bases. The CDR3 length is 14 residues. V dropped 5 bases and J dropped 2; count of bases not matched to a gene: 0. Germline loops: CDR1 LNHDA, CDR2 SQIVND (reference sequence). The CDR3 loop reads CASSGQGGNQPQHF. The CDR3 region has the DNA TGTGCCAGTAGTGGACAGGGGGGCAATCAGCCCCAGCATTTT.

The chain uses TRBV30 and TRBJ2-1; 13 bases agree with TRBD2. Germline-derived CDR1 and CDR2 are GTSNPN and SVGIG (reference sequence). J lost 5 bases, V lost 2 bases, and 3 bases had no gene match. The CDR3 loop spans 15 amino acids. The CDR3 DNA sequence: TGTGCCTGGAGTACCGGGACTAGCGGGAACAATGAGCAGTTCTTC. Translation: CAWSTGTSGNNEQFF.

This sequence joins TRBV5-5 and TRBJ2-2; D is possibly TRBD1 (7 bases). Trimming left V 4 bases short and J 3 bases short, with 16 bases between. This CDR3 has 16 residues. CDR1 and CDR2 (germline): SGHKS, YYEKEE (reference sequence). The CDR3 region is CASSKSGGWDTGELFF. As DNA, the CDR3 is TGTGCCAGCAGCAAATCAGGGGGGTGGGACACCGGGGAGCTGTTTTTT. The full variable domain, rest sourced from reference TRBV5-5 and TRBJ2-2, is DAGVTQSPTHLIKTRGQQVTLRCSPISGHKSVSWYQQVLGQGPQFIFQYYEKEERGRGNFPDRFSARQFPNYSSELNVNALLLGDSALYLCASSKSGGWDTGELFFGEGSRLTVL.

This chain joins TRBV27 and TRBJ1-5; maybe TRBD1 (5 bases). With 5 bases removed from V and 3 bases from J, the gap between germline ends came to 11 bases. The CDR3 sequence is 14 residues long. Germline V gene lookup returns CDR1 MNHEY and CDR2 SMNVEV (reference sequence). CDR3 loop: CASSPGLNNQPQHF. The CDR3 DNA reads TGTGCCAGCAGTCCAGGGTTGAACAATCAGCCCCAGCATTTT.

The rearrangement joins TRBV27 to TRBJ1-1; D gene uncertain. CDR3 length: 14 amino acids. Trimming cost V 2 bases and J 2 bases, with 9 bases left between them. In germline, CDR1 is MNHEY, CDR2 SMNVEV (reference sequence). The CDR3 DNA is TGTGCCAGCAGTTTAAGGAGGGTTAACACTGAAGCTTTCTTT. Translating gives CASSLRRVNTEAFF.

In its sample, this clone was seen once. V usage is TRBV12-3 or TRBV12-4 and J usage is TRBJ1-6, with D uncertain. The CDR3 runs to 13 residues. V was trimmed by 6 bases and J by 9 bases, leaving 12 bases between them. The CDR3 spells CASSPSLGSPLHF. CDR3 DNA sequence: TGTGCCAGCAGCCCCTCCCTCGGTTCACCCCTCCACTTT.

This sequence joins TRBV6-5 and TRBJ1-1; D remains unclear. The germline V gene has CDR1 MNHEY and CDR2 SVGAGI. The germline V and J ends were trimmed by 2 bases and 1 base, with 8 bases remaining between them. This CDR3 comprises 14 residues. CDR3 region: CASSYPGENTEAFF. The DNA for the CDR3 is TGTGCCAGCAGTTACCCAGGAGAGAACACTGAAGCTTTCTTT.